This TCR beta chain was recorded in a study of neurological immune-mediated disorders. CDR3 length: 15 amino acids. Germline values: CDR1 ENHRY, CDR2 SYGVKD. With 6 bases removed from V and 1 base from J, the gap between germline ends came to 16 bases. A single record per CDR3 protein comes from TCRdb applying MiXCR to the 5' RACE reads. The data hold 45,000 to 50,000 distinct CDR3 sequences, with more than 20% observed a single time. This clonotype was recorded at least ten times. The specimen was PBMCs. The TCR originated in a woman aged 70-85 years in good health. This rearrangement joins TRBV10-3 to TRBJ2-7; D may be TRBD2 (6 bases). The DNA of the CDR3 is TGTGCCATCAGCTTGGAACCGGGAGCTTCCTACGAGCAGTACTTC. This encodes CAISLEPGASYEQYF.